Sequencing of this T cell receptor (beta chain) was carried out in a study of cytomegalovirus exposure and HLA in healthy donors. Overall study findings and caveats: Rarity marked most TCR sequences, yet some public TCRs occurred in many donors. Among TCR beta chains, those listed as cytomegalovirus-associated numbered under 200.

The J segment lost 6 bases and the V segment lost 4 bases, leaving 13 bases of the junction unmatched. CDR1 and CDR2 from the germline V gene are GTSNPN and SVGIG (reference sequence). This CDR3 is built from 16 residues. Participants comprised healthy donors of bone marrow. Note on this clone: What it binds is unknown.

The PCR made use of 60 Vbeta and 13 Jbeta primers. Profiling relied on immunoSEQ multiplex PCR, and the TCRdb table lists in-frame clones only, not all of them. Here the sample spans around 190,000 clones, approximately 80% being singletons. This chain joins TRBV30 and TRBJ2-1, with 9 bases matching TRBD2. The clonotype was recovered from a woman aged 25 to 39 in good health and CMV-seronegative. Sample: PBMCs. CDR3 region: CAWTVRGGRASNEQFF. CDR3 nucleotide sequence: TGTGCCTGGACCGTTCGGGGCGGGAGGGCGTCCAATGAGCAGTTCTTC.